Each of the 28 T cell receptor beta chains below was sequenced from the same sample in a study of T cell responses to AZD1222 COVID-19 vaccine. Some clones are missing from TCRdb's copy, which holds only in-frame ones; the method was immunoSEQ multiplex PCR. The sample contains more than 85,000 clones, roughly 84% of which appear only once. Sequencing was performed on peripheral blood, taken on day 0 of AZD1222 vaccination. These receptors came from an adult in good health.

The J gene is TRBJ2-2, the V gene TRBV5-1; perhaps TRBD1 as D (6 bases). The CDR3 spans 15 residues. CDR1 is SGHRS, CDR2 YFSETQ, per germline. Trimming removed 0 bases at V and 4 bases at J, with 10 bases between. CDR3 bases: TGCGCCAGCAGCTTGGCCAGGGGCCGCACCGGGGAGCTGTTTTTT. Protein product: CASSLARGRTGELFF.

The genes are TRBV6-5 and TRBJ1-2; possible D gene TRBD1, 5 bases. CDR1 is MNHEY, CDR2 SVGAGI, per germline. This CDR3 is 15 amino acids long. V was shortened by 6 bases and J by 6 bases, with 20 bases between the two germline ends. CDR3 in amino acids: CASREAGGGFNGYTF. The DNA of the CDR3 is TGTGCCAGCAGGGAGGCTGGTGGGGGATTTAATGGCTACACCTTC.

This clone was recorded once. The chain joins TRBV10-3 to TRBJ2-7; 8 positions agree with TRBD1. The CDR3 consists of 15 residues. Trimming took 3 bases from V and 0 from J; bases not matched to a gene: 4. Per germline, CDR1 ENHRY and CDR2 SYGVKD. The CDR3 loop reads CAISEGQGRSYEQYV. The CDR3, as DNA: TGTGCCATCAGTGAAGGACAGGGACGCTCCTACGAGCAGTACGTC.

The genes are TRBV6-2 or TRBV6-3 and TRBJ1-6; no reliable D call. Trimming shortened V by 3 bases and J by 5 bases, and 8 bases separated the two germline ends. This CDR3 is built from 14 residues. Germline lookup yields CDR1 MNHEY and CDR2 SVGEGT. The CDR3 DNA follows: TGTGCCAGCAGTTATGGGCCAGATAATTCACCCCTCCACTTT. Protein sequence: CASSYGPDNSPLHF.

The genes are TRBV6-2 or TRBV6-3 and TRBJ1-1, with D possibly matching TRBD1 (5 bases). Germline CDR1 MNHEY, CDR2 SVGEGT. The CDR3 loop spans 11 amino acids. The V and J ends lost 4 bases and 7 bases respectively, with 7 bases between them. Here the CDR3 reads CASSWGNEAFF. CDR3 DNA: TGTGCCAGCAGTTGGGGGAATGAAGCTTTCTTT.

The chain couples TRBV19 to TRBJ2-6; D might be TRBD2 (6 bases). The germline V gene encodes CDR1 LNHDA and CDR2 SQIVND (reference sequence). The V end lost 10 bases, the J end lost 0 bases, and 13 bases lay between the germline ends. The CDR3 has 15 residues. The CDR3 region has the DNA TGTGCCACCGGGGGTAACCTCTCTGGGGCCAACGTCCTGACTTTC. Its translation: CATGGNLSGANVLTF.

The rearrangement joins TRBV5-6 to TRBJ1-2; 7 bases are a match to TRBD1. V shed 4 bases, J shed 6 bases, and the junction held 3 bases outside the gene matches. This CDR3 is built from 12 residues. Per germline, CDR1 SGHDT and CDR2 YYEEEE. The CDR3 DNA reads TGTGCCAGCAGCGTGACAGGGAATGGCTACACCTTC. Protein product: CASSVTGNGYTF. The variable domain in full, completed from reference TRBV5-6 and TRBJ1-2, reads DAGVTQSPTHLIKTRGQQVTLRCSPKSGHDTVSWYQQALGQGPQFIFQYYEEEERQRGNFPDRFSGHQFPNYSSELNVNALLLGDSALYLCASSVTGNGYTFGSGTRLTVV.

The J gene is TRBJ2-7, the V gene TRBV13; possible D gene TRBD1, 5 bases. The CDR3 covers 13 residues. Deletions cut 5 bases from V and 3 bases from J, with 11 bases between. CDR1 PRHDT and CDR2 FYEKMQ come from the germline V gene (reference sequence). CDR3 protein: CASSIRAHYEQYV. The CDR3 DNA reads TGTGCCAGCAGCATCAGGGCCCACTACGAGCAGTACGTC.

V is TRBV7-2 and J is TRBJ2-1; 10 bases fit TRBD2. Germline loops: CDR1 SGHTA, CDR2 FQGNSA. Trimming at V came to 0 bases and at J to 9 bases, leaving 11 bases not matched to a gene. The CDR3 is 17 residues long. The CDR3 bases are TGTGCCAGCAGCTTAGCGGGGGTAGCGGGGGGTAGCGGTGAGCAGTTCTTC. It is translated as CASSLAGVAGGSGEQFF.

J is TRBJ1-1 and V is TRBV5-1, with D possibly being TRBD1 (6 bases). Per germline, CDR1 SGHRS and CDR2 YFSETQ. Trimming shortened V by 3 bases and J by 5 bases, and 17 bases separated the two germline ends. The CDR3 has 15 amino acids. The CDR3 loop reads CASSSQGWERTEAFF. Written as DNA, the CDR3 is TGCGCCAGCAGCTCACAGGGATGGGAAAGGACTGAAGCTTTCTTT.

The gene calls are TRBV5-8 and TRBJ1-5; D perhaps matches TRBD1 (5 bases). The CDR3 is 15 amino acids. Germline assignment: CDR1 SGHTS and CDR2 YDEGEE. Trimming left V 0 bases short and J 0 bases short, with 7 bases between. DNA for the CDR3: TGTGCCAGCAGCTTGGGGGGGAATAGCAATCAGCCCCAGCATTTT. It yields the protein CASSLGGNSNQPQHF.

J is TRBJ1-6 and V is TRBV5-6; 7 bases are a match to TRBD1. V lost 0 bases and J lost 0; bases outside the gene matches: 9. Germline CDR1 and CDR2: SGHDT and YYEEEE. This CDR3 is built from 19 residues. The CDR3 DNA reads TGTGCCAGCAGCTTGGAAGTGGCAGGGGGAAGCTCCTATAATTCACCCCTCCACTTT. Translation: CASSLEVAGGSSYNSPLHF.

This chain uses TRBV11-1 with TRBJ2-7; TRBD1 matches at 9 bases. V was clipped by 8 bases and J by 3 bases; unmatched bases: 5. Germline V gives CDR1 SGHAT, CDR2 FQDESV (reference sequence). CDR3 length equals 13 residues. CDR3 DNA: TGTGCCAGCCAAAACAGGGGGCGCTACGAGCAGTACTTC. Protein product: CASQNRGRYEQYF.

The rearrangement links TRBV10-3 to TRBJ1-1; D uncertain. Trimming removed 4 bases from V and 7 bases from J, with 10 bases in between. Germline CDR1 ENHRY, CDR2 SYGVKD. CDR3 length equals 12 residues. This chain's CDR3 is CAISGAANEAFF. Here the CDR3 DNA reads TGTGCCATCAGTGGGGCAGCGAATGAAGCTTTCTTT.

This chain links TRBV10-3 with TRBJ1-4; D unclear. V lost 6 bases and J 3 bases, leaving 11 bases between the germline ends. The CDR3 contains 14 residues. CDR1 ENHRY and CDR2 SYGVKD come from the germline V gene. Here the CDR3 reads CAISAGVANEKLFF. CDR3 nucleotides: TGTGCCATCAGCGCGGGTGTGGCTAATGAAAAACTGTTTTTT.

This clone has more than one count but fewer than ten. CDR3 DNA: TGTGCCAGCAGTCCCCTCACGCTGGGGAACACTGAAGCTTTCTTT. Translating gives CASSPLTLGNTEAFF. The genes are TRBV6-5 and TRBJ1-1; D ambiguous. The germline CDR1 and CDR2 sequences are MNHEY and SVGAGI. The germline V and J ends were trimmed by 5 bases and 1 base, with 14 bases remaining between them. The CDR3 length is 15 residues.

The chain uses TRBV30 and TRBJ1-1; D is ambiguous. Looked up from germline, CDR1 is GTSNPN and CDR2 is SVGIG (reference sequence). The length of the CDR3 is 12 residues. V was pared by 2 bases and J by 0 bases, with 4 bases between. CDR3 sequence reads: CAWSRMNTEAFF. DNA of the CDR3: TGTGCCTGGAGTAGGATGAACACTGAAGCTTTCTTT.

This clone came up once. The chain links TRBV24-1 to TRBJ2-3, with D perhaps assigned TRBD1 or TRBD2 (6 bases each). Trimming stripped 7 bases from V and 5 bases from J, with 21 bases between. The germline CDR1 and CDR2 sequences are KGHDR and SFDVKD. The CDR3 has 16 residues. DNA of the CDR3: TGTGCCACCAGCAGTGTAGGGGGGATGAGAGTAGATACGCAGTATTTT. Residues: CATSSVGGMRVDTQYF.

This clone has only a few counts. The chain is built from TRBV19 and TRBJ1-4; D is undetermined. V was pared by 2 bases and J by 5 bases, with 9 bases between. The CDR3 consists of 14 residues. Germline V CDR1 and CDR2: LNHDA, SQIVND (reference sequence). CDR3 DNA sequence: TGTGCCAGTAGTATAAGAACCGTCAATGAAAAACTGTTTTTT. Protein sequence: CASSIRTVNEKLFF.

The V and J genes are TRBV12-3 or TRBV12-4 and TRBJ2-1, with D uncertain. Deletions cut 1 base from V and 0 bases from J, with 1 base between. The CDR3 is made up of 13 amino acids. CDR3 in DNA: TGTGCCAGCAGTTTAGTCTCCTACAATGAGCAGTTCTTC. This sequence encodes CASSLVSYNEQFF.

This clone was detected a few times. The chain has TRBV11-2 and TRBJ2-2; D remains ambiguous. Germline V gene lookup returns CDR1 SGHAT and CDR2 FQNNGV. The CDR3 extends over 13 amino acids. Trimming stripped 7 bases from V and 3 bases from J, with 9 bases between. CDR3 loop: CASTTLDTGELFF. In nucleotides, the CDR3 is TGTGCCAGCACCACCCTAGACACCGGGGAGCTGTTTTTT.

This chain joins TRBV6-5 and TRBJ1-1; D call uncertain. V lost 6 bases to trimming and J lost 5 bases, with 16 bases between them. Germline CDR1 MNHEY, CDR2 SVGAGI. CDR3 length: 14 amino acids. The CDR3 region has the DNA TGTGCCAGCAGCCTATCGGTCCGAGGGACTGAAGCTTTCTTT. Protein product: CASSLSVRGTEAFF.

This clone was detected only a few times. The chain has TRBV11-3 and TRBJ1-1; D not certain. The CDR3 sequence is 12 residues long. From germline, CDR1 is SGHNT and CDR2 YENEEA. Trimming took 4 bases from V and 3 from J, leaving 6 bases between them. The CDR3 loop reads CASSWRDTEAFF. For the CDR3, the DNA is TGTGCCAGCAGCTGGAGGGACACTGAAGCTTTCTTT.

A note on this clone: Within the sample, other DNA sequences also encode this same CDR3. The chain recombines TRBV6-1 with TRBJ1-3; D is undetermined. Germline V gene sequence: CDR1 MNHNS, CDR2 SASEGT. Trimming pared 3 bases from V and 4 bases from J, leaving 4 bases between. The CDR3 length is 12 residues. The CDR3 sequence: CASSEGGNTIYF. CDR3 DNA: TGTGCCAGCAGTGAGGGGGGAAACACCATATATTTT.

This sequence joins TRBV29-1 and TRBJ1-1; the D is unclear. Germline V CDR1 and CDR2: SQVTM, ANQGSEA. This CDR3 is 13 amino acids long. With 4 bases removed from V and 0 bases from J, the gap between germline ends came to 9 bases. The CDR3 loop reads CSVGPRMNTEAFF. The CDR3 nucleotides are TGCAGCGTTGGCCCCCGGATGAACACTGAAGCTTTCTTT.

CDR3 in DNA: TGTGCCAGTAGTGCGGGACACTGGGAGACCCAGTACTTC. This gives the protein CASSAGHWETQYF. V gene TRBV19 combines with J gene TRBJ2-5; either TRBD1 or TRBD2 may fit D (6 bases each). V lost 5 bases and J 5 bases, leaving 12 bases between the germline ends. CDR1 and CDR2 from the germline V gene are LNHDA and SQIVND (reference sequence). The CDR3 extends over 13 amino acids.

The rearrangement joins TRBV9 to TRBJ2-1; tentatively, D is TRBD1 (6 bases). V was trimmed by 3 bases and J by 3 bases, leaving 10 bases between them. CDR1 SGDLS and CDR2 YYNGEE come from the germline V gene. CDR3 size: 14 residues. The DNA for the CDR3 is TGTGCCAGCAGCGCTCCCAGGGGCTACAATGAGCAGTTCTTC. It specifies CASSAPRGYNEQFF.

The chain is built from TRBV7-9 and TRBJ1-2, with D hard to call. CDR3 length: 13 amino acids. The germline V gene encodes CDR1 SEHNR and CDR2 FQNEAQ (reference sequence). Trimming shortened V by 5 bases and J by 4 bases, and 11 bases separated the two germline ends. CDR3 sequence (DNA): TGTGCCAGCAGCCCCGGGCGGGGCTATGGCTACACCTTC. It is translated as CASSPGRGYGYTF.